What follows describes a single T cell receptor (beta chain). Its antigen is still unknown. No per-base quality is available; no much larger clone lies one base away. The sample originates from a study of control samples from healthy donors and cancer patients (dated by TCRdb to about 2020). To prepare the library, the immunoSEQ multiplex PCR assay was applied. TCRdb re-hosts the immuneACCESS table, in-frame sequences only. Its copies lack some clones; in the studies checked, an unresolved V gene accounts for under half of them, and the cause for the rest is not known. Recorded for this sample are about 120,000 clones; about 94% of them occurred a single time. The ten top clones hold 2.6% of the sample. Trimming removed 2 bases from V and 5 bases from J, leaving 12 bases between the germline ends. From the cysteine up to the phenylalanine, the CDR3 has a length of 14 residues. Here the CDR3 DNA is all that survives: 42 bases in frame from base 1. From a lookup of the germline V gene, CDR1 and CDR2 are MNHEY and SVGAGI.

The specimen sequenced was blood. The chain was built from TRBV6-5 and TRBJ1-1, and TRBD1 may be the D gene, going by 5 matching bases. The sequence was collected from a young man in good health. The sequence in DNA is TGTGCCAGCAGTTACGCAGGGAGAAATACTGAAGCTTTCTTT. It specifies CASSYAGRNTEAFF.